This T cell receptor (beta chain) was sequenced during a study of T cells after yellow fever vaccination. This clonotype was detected only a few times. Germline V lookup: CDR1 SEHNR, CDR2 FQNEAQ (reference sequence). V lost 5 bases, J lost 2 bases, and 4 bases lay in between. The CDR3 is made up of 12 amino acids. TCRdb processed the 5' RACE reads anew with MiXCR; each CDR3 protein has one entry. This sample has around 180,000 distinct CDR3 sequences, with roughly 6.4% found just once. This rearrangement joins TRBV7-9 to TRBJ1-5; D uncertain. This sample comprised CD4+ T cells sorted from PBMCs, obtained on the day of the first yellow fever vaccination. The source is a man between 18 and 35 years old who received the YFV17D yellow fever vaccine. The CDR3 sequence: CASSPGNQPQHF. DNA of the CDR3: TGTGCCAGCAGCCCCGGCAATCAGCCCCAGCATTTT.